The 22 T cell receptor beta chains below were found in one sample sequenced in a study of T-cell memory formation after mild COVID-19 (dated by TCRdb to about 2021). Libraries were built with 5' RACE. Instrument on record: Illumina NovaSeq 6000. TCRdb trimmed the raw reads at Q25, called clones with MiXCR and kept productive beta chains. One record per CDR3 amino acid sequence lists the most common genes and DNA. In this sample the table shows about 470,000 distinct CDR3 sequences, 18% of which occur a single time. In total, the top ten clones hold 12% of the sample. Sequencing was performed on PBMCs or a T cell subset sorted from them (not recorded which). Receptor source: an adult woman who had mild COVID-19 (a few samples of this study predate the infection). The sample titles of this study are shuffled in the database, so cell type and time point are left out; the donor was told from shared clones.

The sample holds many counts of this clonotype. The genes are TRBV20-1 and TRBJ2-3, with 7 nucleotides matching TRBD2. Trimming at V came to 2 bases and at J to 5 bases, leaving 4 bases not matched to a gene. Per the germline V gene, CDR1 is DFQATT and CDR2 is SNEGSKA (reference sequence). This CDR3 has 13 residues. CDR3 nucleotide sequence: TGCAGTGCTAGACGGGAGGAGTTAGATACGCAGTATTTT. Its translation: CSARREELDTQYF.

The V and J genes are TRBV12-3 or TRBV12-4 and TRBJ2-1; D is possibly TRBD2 (5 bases). The length of the CDR3 is 13 residues. The V end was cut by 5 bases, the J end by 6 bases, with 11 bases between. DNA of the CDR3: TGTGCCAGCAGTACCCCTGCGGGCAATGAGCAGTTCTTC. This encodes CASSTPAGNEQFF.

In its sample, this clonotype was seen a few times. The V call is TRBV20-1, the J call TRBJ2-1, with 7 bases lining up with TRBD2. The junction had 6 bases not matched to a gene; V was cut back by 3 bases and J by 7 bases. CDR1 DFQATT and CDR2 SNEGSKA come from the germline V gene (reference sequence). The CDR3 spans 13 residues. CDR3 coding DNA: TGCAGTGCTAGTCGGCGGGAGCGTAATGAGCAGTTCTTC. It yields the protein CSASRRERNEQFF.

Turning to this clonotype: Mismatch with germline at one junction end may stem from a read error. The chain joins TRBV7-9 to TRBJ1-3; D uncertain. Per germline, CDR1 SEHNR and CDR2 FQNEAQ (reference sequence). The CDR3 has 15 amino acids. The CDR3: CAGSPPDSSGNTIYF. CDR3 nucleotides: TGTGCCGGCAGCCCCCCCGATTCTTCTGGAAACACCATATATTTT. Filled out from reference TRBV7-9 and TRBJ1-3, the complete variable domain reads DTGVSQNPRHKITKRGQNVTFRCDPISEHNRLYWYRQTLGQGPEFLTYFQNEAQLEKSRLLSDRFSAERPKGSFSTLEIQRTEQGDSAMYLCAGSPPDSSGNTIYFGEGSWLTVV.

This clonotype turned up a few times. The rearrangement links TRBV19 to TRBJ2-4, with a weak D call TRBD1 (6 bases). V was trimmed by 4 bases and J by 1 base, leaving 11 bases between them. The germline gives CDR1 LNHDA, CDR2 SQIVND (reference sequence). The CDR3 is made up of 15 amino acids. The CDR3 DNA follows: TGTGCCAGTAGTAGCCAGGGGATGGCCAAAAACATTCAGTACTTC. It encodes CASSSQGMAKNIQYF. Complete variable domain (other parts from reference TRBV19 and TRBJ2-4): DGGITQSPKYLFRKEGQNVTLSCEQNLNHDAMYWYRQDPGQGLRLIYYSQIVNDFQKGDIAEGYSVSREKKESFPLTVTSAQKNPTAFYLCASSSQGMAKNIQYFGAGTRLSVL.

The V call is TRBV2, the J call TRBJ1-2, with D uncertain. CDR3 length: 14 amino acids. From germline, CDR1 is SNHLY and CDR2 FYNNEI. Trimming took off 3 bases at V and 3 bases at J, with 11 bases between the two ends. CDR3: CASSEAPGHYGYTF. Written as DNA, the CDR3 is TGTGCCAGCAGTGAGGCCCCGGGCCACTATGGCTACACCTTC.

The gene calls are TRBV24-1 and TRBJ2-5; D ambiguous. V lost 3 bases to trimming and J lost 7 bases, with 11 bases between them. The CDR3 is 13 residues long. CDR1 and CDR2 from the germline V gene are KGHDR and SFDVKD. Here the CDR3 DNA reads TGTGCCACCAGTGATGAATTGTGGGGGACCCAGTACTTC. Protein sequence: CATSDELWGTQYF.

This chain connects TRBV18 to TRBJ2-5; 7 nucleotides match TRBD2. This CDR3 region has 13 residues. The germline gives CDR1 KGHSH, CDR2 LQKENI. The J segment lost 4 bases and the V segment lost 1 base, leaving 0 bases of the junction unmatched. Here the CDR3 reads CASSPLAGETQYF. The DNA for the CDR3 is TGTGCCAGCTCACCACTAGCGGGAGAGACCCAGTACTTC.

J is TRBJ1-3 and V is TRBV15, with a weak D call TRBD1 (6 bases). The CDR3 runs 16 residues. V was shortened by 0 bases and J by 2 bases, with 11 bases between the two germline ends. Germline V gene sequence: CDR1 LNHNV, CDR2 YYDKDF (reference sequence). The CDR3 reads CATSRDPGATGNTIYF. The DNA of the CDR3 is TGTGCCACCAGCAGAGATCCAGGGGCGACTGGAAACACCATATATTTT.

The V and J genes are TRBV7-6 and TRBJ1-2; D is unclear. Trimming took off 1 base at V and 6 bases at J, with 9 bases between the two ends. Germline V CDR1 and CDR2: SGHVS, FNYEAQ. The CDR3 runs to 13 residues. The CDR3 nucleotides read TGTGCCAGCAGCTTAGAAAGGAGCCATGGCTACACCTTC. Residues: CASSLERSHGYTF.

The chain recombines TRBV30 with TRBJ1-1; TRBD1 might be the D (5 bases). CDR3 length: 13 residues. Germline V gene data show CDR1 as GTSNPN and CDR2 as SVGIG (reference sequence). The V end lost 2 bases, the J end lost 1 base, and 8 bases lay between the germline ends. DNA of the CDR3: TGTGCCTGGAGTTTTGACAGGAACACTGAAGCTTTCTTT. It codes for CAWSFDRNTEAFF.

This clonotype appeared a few times. The chain uses TRBV6-5 and TRBJ1-2; D is possibly TRBD1 (6 bases). This CDR3 region has 13 residues. V was cut by 5 bases and J by 6 bases, with 13 bases left in between. Germline lookup yields CDR1 MNHEY and CDR2 SVGAGI. CDR3 nucleotide sequence: TGTGCCAGCAGTCAGACAGGAGACGATGGCTACACCTTC. Translated: CASSQTGDDGYTF.

This clonotype has a handful of counts. CDR3 sequence: CASSPGTGGAGSYEQYF. For the CDR3, the DNA is TGTGCCAGCAGTCCCGGGACAGGGGGCGCGGGCTCCTACGAGCAGTACTTC. V and J are TRBV6-6 and TRBJ2-7; TRBD1 matches 12 bases. Germline CDR1 MNHNY, CDR2 SVGAGI (reference sequence). The CDR3 has 17 residues. V was pared by 5 bases and J by 0 bases, with 8 bases of the junction left unmatched.

This clonotype was seen many times. This rearrangement joins TRBV20-1 to TRBJ2-7; tentatively, D is TRBD1 (5 bases). Looked up from germline, CDR1 is DFQATT and CDR2 is SNEGSKA (reference sequence). The CDR3 consists of 11 residues. The CDR3 loop reads CSRSRGNEQYF. The DNA for the CDR3 is TGCAGCCGATCAAGGGGCAACGAGCAGTACTTC.

This clonotype has only one observation. V gene TRBV30 combines with J gene TRBJ1-2; tentative D call: TRBD1 (6 bases). The CDR3 consists of 15 residues. CDR1 and CDR2 from the germline V gene are GTSNPN and SVGIG (reference sequence). Trimming left V 0 bases short and J 8 bases short, with 19 bases between. As DNA, the CDR3 is TGTGCCTGGAGTGTACTCTTCGGGGGGGCTAGCGGCTACACCTTC. It specifies CAWSVLFGGASGYTF.

The chain links TRBV7-6 to TRBJ1-5, with unresolved D. From germline, CDR1 is SGHVS and CDR2 FNYEAQ. V was shortened by 4 bases and J by 2 bases, with 12 bases between the two germline ends. The CDR3 covers 15 residues. The CDR3 DNA follows: TGTGCCAGCAGCTCGTCCGGACCAGGCAATCAGCCCCAGCATTTT. Translation gives CASSSSGPGNQPQHF.

This clonotype was seen many times. The chain recombines TRBV3-1 with TRBJ2-7; D possibly uses TRBD1 or TRBD2 (5 bases each). Germline CDR1 LGHDT, CDR2 YNNKEL (reference sequence). V lost 4 bases to trimming and J lost 2 bases, with 15 bases between them. The length of the CDR3 is 15 residues. DNA for the CDR3: TGTGCCAGCAGCCGAGCCAGGGACCCCGCCTACGAGCAGTACTTC. Translation: CASSRARDPAYEQYF.

This clonotype was recorded a few times. The V call is TRBV3-1, the J call TRBJ2-7; TRBD1 agrees at 7 bases. The J segment lost 4 bases and the V segment lost 1 base, leaving 7 bases of the junction unmatched. The CDR3 consists of 15 residues. Germline values: CDR1 LGHDT, CDR2 YNNKEL (reference sequence). The CDR3 is CASSQGSGQRYEQYF. DNA for the CDR3: TGTGCCAGCAGCCAAGGCTCGGGACAGCGATACGAGCAGTACTTC.

The rearrangement links TRBV30 to TRBJ1-5, with D perhaps matching TRBD1 (5 bases). V lost 2 bases and J 7 bases, leaving 12 bases between the germline ends. The CDR3 totals 13 residues. CDR1 is GTSNPN, CDR2 SVGIG, per germline (reference sequence). The CDR3: CAWSYGQEQPQHF. The DNA for the CDR3 is TGTGCCTGGAGTTACGGACAAGAACAGCCCCAGCATTTT.

This clonotype was detected only a few times. The rearrangement joins TRBV6-5 to TRBJ2-3; TRBD2 agrees at 8 bases. Germline trimming cut 0 bases from V and 4 bases from J; bases unmatched to any gene: 3. This CDR3 is 15 amino acids long. CDR1 MNHEY and CDR2 SVGAGI come from the germline V gene. The CDR3 is CASSYSGTRPDTQYF. CDR3 sequence (DNA): TGTGCCAGCAGTTACTCCGGGACTAGACCAGATACGCAGTATTTT.

The chain uses TRBV5-1 and TRBJ2-3; the D gene is possibly TRBD2 (6 bases). Germline V gives CDR1 SGHRS, CDR2 YFSETQ. This CDR3 comprises 16 residues. Trimming left V 4 bases short and J 4 bases short, with 19 bases between. The CDR3 is CASSVGDGRGPDTQYF. Written as DNA, the CDR3 is TGCGCCAGCAGCGTGGGGGACGGGAGAGGCCCAGATACGCAGTATTTT.

The chain employs TRBV25-1 and TRBJ1-4, with 8 bases that match TRBD1. V shed 9 bases and J 7 bases; nucleotides not matched to a gene: 4. CDR1 MGHDK and CDR2 SYGVNS come from the germline V gene. The CDR3 runs to 12 residues. The CDR3: CASGQGLEKLFF. DNA for the CDR3: TGTGCCAGTGGACAGGGACTTGAAAAACTGTTTTTT.